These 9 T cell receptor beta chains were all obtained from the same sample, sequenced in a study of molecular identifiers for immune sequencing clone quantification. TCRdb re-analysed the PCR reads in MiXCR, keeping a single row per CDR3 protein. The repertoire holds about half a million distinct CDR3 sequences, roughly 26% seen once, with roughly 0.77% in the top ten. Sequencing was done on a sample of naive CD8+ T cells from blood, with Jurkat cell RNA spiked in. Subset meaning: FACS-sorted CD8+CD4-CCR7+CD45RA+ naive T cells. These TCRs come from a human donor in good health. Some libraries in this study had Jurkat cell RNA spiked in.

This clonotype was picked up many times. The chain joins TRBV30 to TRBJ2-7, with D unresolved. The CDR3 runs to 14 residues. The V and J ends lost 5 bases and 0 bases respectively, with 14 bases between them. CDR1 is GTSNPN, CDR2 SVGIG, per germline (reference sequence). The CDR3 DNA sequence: TGTGCCTGGGGCAGGACGGCGAGCTCCTACGAGCAGTACTTC. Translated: CAWGRTASSYEQYF. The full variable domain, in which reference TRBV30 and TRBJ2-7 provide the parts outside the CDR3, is SQTIHQWPATLVQPVGSPLSLECTVEGTSNPNLYWYRQAAGRGLQLLFYSVGIGQISSEVPQNLSASRPQDRQFILSSKKLLLSDSGFYLCAWGRTASSYEQYFGPGTRLTVT.

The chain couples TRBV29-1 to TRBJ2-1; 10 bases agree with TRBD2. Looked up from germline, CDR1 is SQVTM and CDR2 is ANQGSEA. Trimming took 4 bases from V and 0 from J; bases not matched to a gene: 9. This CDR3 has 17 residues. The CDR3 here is CSVVASGRFGSYNEQFF. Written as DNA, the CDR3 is TGCAGCGTTGTAGCTAGCGGGAGATTTGGCTCCTACAATGAGCAGTTCTTC.

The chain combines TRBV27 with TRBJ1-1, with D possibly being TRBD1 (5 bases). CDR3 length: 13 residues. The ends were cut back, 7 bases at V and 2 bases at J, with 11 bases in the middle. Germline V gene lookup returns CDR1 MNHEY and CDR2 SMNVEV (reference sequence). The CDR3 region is CASKMGLNTEAFF. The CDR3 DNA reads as TGTGCCAGCAAAATGGGGCTAAACACTGAAGCTTTCTTT.

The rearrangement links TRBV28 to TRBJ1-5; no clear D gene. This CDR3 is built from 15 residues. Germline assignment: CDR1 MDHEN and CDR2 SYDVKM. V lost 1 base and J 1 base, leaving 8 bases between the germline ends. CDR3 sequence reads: CASSLFGVSNQPQHF. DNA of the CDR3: TGTGCCAGCAGTTTATTCGGGGTAAGCAATCAGCCCCAGCATTTT.

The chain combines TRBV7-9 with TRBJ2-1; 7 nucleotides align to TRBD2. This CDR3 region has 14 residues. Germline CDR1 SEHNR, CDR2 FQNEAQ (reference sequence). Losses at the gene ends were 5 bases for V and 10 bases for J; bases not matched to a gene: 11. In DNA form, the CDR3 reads TGTGCCAGCAGCCGACCGACTAGCCCGGGCGAGCAGTTCTTC. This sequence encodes CASSRPTSPGEQFF.

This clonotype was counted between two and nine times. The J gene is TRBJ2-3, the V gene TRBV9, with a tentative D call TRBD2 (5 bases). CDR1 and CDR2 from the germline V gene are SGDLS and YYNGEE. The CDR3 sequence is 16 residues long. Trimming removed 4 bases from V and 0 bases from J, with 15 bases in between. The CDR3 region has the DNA TGTGCCAGCAGCCCAGGCTGGAGGCCTAGCACAGATACGCAGTATTTT. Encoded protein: CASSPGWRPSTDTQYF.

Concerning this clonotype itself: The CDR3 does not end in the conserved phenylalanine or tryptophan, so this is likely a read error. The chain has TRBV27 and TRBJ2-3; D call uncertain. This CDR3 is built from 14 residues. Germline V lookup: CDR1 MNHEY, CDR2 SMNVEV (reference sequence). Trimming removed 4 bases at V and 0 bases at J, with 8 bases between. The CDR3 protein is CASSSPVSTDTQYL. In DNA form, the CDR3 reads TGTGCCAGCAGTTCTCCGGTTAGCACAGATACGCAGTATTTA.

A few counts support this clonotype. The DNA of the CDR3 is TGTGCCAGTAGTAACCCTTGGGGTAATCAGCCCCAGCATTTT. The encoded protein is CASSNPWGNQPQHF. The chain carries TRBV19 and TRBJ1-5; D is uncertain. The CDR3 runs 14 residues. Germline loops: CDR1 LNHDA, CDR2 SQIVND (reference sequence). With 4 bases removed from V and 4 bases from J, the gap between germline ends came to 11 bases.

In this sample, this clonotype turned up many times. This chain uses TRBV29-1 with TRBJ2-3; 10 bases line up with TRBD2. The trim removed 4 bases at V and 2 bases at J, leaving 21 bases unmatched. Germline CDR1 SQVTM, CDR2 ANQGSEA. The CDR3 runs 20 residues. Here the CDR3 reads CSVVAVRTSGKPPDTDTQYF. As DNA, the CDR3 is TGCAGCGTTGTCGCGGTGAGAACTAGCGGGAAACCCCCTGACACAGATACGCAGTATTTT.